This record concerns one TCR beta chain sequence. The entry originates in a study of shared clonotypes between healthy human individuals. Clones were sequenced by immunoSEQ multiplex PCR, and TCRdb holds only the in-frame ones, with some missing. The sample consists of hundreds of thousands of clones, more than 70% of them appearing once. The CDR3 loop spans 15 amino acids. Germline lookup yields CDR1 MNHEY and CDR2 SVGAGI. The V gene lost 0 bases and the J gene lost 3 bases, with 11 bases spanning the gap. This receptor was obtained from a woman aged 25 to 39 in good health. The chain is built from TRBV6-5 and TRBJ1-1; tentatively, D is TRBD1 (6 bases). The sequenced sample was memory CD4+ T cells sorted from blood. The subset denotes: CD45RA-negative fraction. CDR3 region: CASSYSNRVYTEAFF. For the CDR3, the DNA is TGTGCCAGCAGTTACTCGAACAGGGTCTACACTGAAGCTTTCTTT.